Below, 2 T cell receptor beta chains from the same sample are listed, as sequenced in a study of shared T cell receptors in the human thymus. This table comes from immunoSEQ multiplex PCR, and its TCRdb copy is limited to in-frame clones, with some not included. The sample consists of about 380,000 clones, approximately 95% of them appearing once. Sequenced: thymocytes. The receptors come from a human donor.

The V gene is TRBV7-8, the J gene TRBJ2-7; D not certain. The CDR3 length is 12 residues. Germline lookup yields CDR1 SGHVS and CDR2 FQNEAQ. The V end lost 5 bases, the J end lost 3 bases, and 8 bases lay between the germline ends. CDR3 sequence reads: CASSLHHYEQYF. The CDR3, as DNA: TGTGCCAGCAGCCTTCACCACTACGAGCAGTACTTC.

This clone was counted between two and nine times. The chain uses TRBV20-1 and TRBJ1-1; D remains unclear. The CDR3 has 11 amino acids. Germline V gene data show CDR1 as DFQATT and CDR2 as SNEGSKA (reference sequence). V shed 5 bases and J shed 5 bases, with 9 bases lying between them. The CDR3 nucleotides read TGCAGTGCTCCGGACGGAACTGAAGCTTTCTTT. Its protein is CSAPDGTEAFF.